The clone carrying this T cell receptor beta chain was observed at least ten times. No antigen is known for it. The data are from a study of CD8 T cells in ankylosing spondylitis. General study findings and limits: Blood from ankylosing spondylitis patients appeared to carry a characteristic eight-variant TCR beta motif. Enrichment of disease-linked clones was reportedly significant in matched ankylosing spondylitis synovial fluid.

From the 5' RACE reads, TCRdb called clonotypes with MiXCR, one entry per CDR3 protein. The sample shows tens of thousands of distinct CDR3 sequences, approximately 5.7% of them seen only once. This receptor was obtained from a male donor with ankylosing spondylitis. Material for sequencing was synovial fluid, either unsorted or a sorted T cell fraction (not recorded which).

CDR3 in DNA: TGTGCCAGCTCAACGGGCCAGGGGCAGTACTTC. Translated, it gives CASSTGQGQYF. V gene TRBV18 combines with J gene TRBJ2-7, with TRBD1 as a possible D gene (5 bases). The CDR3 has 11 amino acids. Trimming shortened V by 5 bases and J by 9 bases, and 11 bases separated the two germline ends. CDR1 is KGHSH, CDR2 LQKENI, per germline.